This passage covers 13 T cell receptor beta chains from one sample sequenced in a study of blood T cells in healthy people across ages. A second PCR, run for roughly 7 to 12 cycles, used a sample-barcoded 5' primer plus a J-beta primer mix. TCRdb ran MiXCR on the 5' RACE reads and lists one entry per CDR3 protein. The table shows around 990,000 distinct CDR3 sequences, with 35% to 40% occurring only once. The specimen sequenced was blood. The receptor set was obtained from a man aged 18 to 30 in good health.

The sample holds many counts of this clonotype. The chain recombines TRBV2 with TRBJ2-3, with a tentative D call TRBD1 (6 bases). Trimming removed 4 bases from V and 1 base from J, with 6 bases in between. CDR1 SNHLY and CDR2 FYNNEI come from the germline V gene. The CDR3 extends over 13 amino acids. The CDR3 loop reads CASSGQGTDTQYF. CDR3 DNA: TGTGCCAGCAGTGGACAGGGCACAGATACGCAGTATTTT.

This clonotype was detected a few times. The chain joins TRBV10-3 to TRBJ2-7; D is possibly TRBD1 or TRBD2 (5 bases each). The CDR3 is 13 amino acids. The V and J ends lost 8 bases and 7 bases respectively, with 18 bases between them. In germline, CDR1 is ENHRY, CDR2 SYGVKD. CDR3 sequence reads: CAISGRASSEQYF. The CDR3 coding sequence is TGTGCCATCTCGGGGCGGGCTTCGTCAGAGCAGTACTTC.

The CDR3 nucleotides are TGTGCCAGCAGCCGTACTATAGGAAGTGAGCAGTTCTTC. It specifies CASSRTIGSEQFF. The V call is TRBV3-1, the J call TRBJ2-1; no clear D. The V and J ends lost 4 bases and 9 bases respectively, with 13 bases between them. Per germline, CDR1 LGHDT and CDR2 YNNKEL (reference sequence). The CDR3 length is 13 residues.

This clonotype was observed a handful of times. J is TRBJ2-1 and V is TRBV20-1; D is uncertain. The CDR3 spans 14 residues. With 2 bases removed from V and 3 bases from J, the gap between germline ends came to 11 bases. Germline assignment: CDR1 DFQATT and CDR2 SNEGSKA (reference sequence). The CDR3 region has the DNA TGCAGTGCTAGATCCGCGACCCTCTACAATGAGCAGTTCTTC. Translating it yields CSARSATLYNEQFF.

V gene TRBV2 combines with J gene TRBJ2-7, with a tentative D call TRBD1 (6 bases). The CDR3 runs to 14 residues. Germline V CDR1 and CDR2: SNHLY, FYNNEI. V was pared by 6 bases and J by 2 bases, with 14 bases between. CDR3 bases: TGTGCCAGCAGAAGGACAGCCGAAGCCTACGAGCAGTACTTC. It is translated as CASRRTAEAYEQYF.

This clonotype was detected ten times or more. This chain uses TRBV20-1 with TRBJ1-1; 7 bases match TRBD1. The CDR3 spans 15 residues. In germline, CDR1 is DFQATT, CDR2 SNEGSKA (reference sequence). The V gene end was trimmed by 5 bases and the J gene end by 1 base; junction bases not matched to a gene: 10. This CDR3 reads CSAPDRDGSNTEAFF. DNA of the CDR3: TGCAGTGCTCCAGACAGGGATGGGTCGAACACTGAAGCTTTCTTT.

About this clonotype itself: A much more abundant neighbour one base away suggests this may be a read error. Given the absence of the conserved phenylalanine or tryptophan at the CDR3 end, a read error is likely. CDR3 sequence: CASSYQKEYEQYL. The CDR3 DNA reads as TGTGCCAGCAGTTACCAAAAGGAGTACGAGCAGTACCTC. The rearrangement links TRBV6-6 to TRBJ2-7, with D unclear. CDR3 length equals 13 residues. Trimming removed 2 bases at V and 4 bases at J, with 9 bases between. Germline V gene lookup returns CDR1 MNHNY and CDR2 SVGAGI (reference sequence).

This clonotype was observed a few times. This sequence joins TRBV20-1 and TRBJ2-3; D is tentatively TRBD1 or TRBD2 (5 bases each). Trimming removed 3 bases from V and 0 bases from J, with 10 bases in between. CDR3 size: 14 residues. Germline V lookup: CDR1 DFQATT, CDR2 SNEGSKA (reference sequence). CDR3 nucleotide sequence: TGCAGTGCTAGGGAGGACACCAGCACAGATACGCAGTATTTT. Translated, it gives CSAREDTSTDTQYF.

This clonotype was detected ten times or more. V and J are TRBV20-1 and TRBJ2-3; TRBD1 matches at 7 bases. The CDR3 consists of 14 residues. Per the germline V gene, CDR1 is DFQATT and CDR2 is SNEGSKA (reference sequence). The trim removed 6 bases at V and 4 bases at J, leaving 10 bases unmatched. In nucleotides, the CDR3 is TGCAGTGCGCCGACAACAGGGGCTGCAGATACGCAGTATTTT. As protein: CSAPTTGAADTQYF.

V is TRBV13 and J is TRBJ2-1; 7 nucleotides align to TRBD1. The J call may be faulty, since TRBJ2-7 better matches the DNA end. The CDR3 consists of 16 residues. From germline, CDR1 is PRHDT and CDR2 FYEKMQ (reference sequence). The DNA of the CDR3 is TGTGCCAGCAGCCACAGGGGACGGATTCCCTACAATGAGCAGTACTTC. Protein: CASSHRGRIPYNEQYF.

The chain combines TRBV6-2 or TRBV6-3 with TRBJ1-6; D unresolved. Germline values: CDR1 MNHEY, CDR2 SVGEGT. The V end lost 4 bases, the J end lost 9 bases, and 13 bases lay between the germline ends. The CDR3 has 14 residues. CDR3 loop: CASSFKTRSSPLHF. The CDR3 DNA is TGTGCCAGCAGTTTCAAAACCAGGAGTTCACCCCTCCACTTT.

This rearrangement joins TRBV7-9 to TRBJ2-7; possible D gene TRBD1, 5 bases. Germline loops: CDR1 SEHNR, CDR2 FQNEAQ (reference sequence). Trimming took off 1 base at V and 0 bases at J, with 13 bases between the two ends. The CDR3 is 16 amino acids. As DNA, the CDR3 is TGTGCCAGCAGCTTAGATTACAGGTCGAGCTCCTACGAGCAGTACTTC. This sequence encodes CASSLDYRSSSYEQYF.

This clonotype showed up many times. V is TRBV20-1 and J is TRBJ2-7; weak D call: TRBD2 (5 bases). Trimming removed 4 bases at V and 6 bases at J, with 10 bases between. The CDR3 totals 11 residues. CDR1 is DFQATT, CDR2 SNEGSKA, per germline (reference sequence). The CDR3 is CSATNEGEQYF. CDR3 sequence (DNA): TGCAGTGCTACCAATGAGGGCGAGCAGTACTTC.